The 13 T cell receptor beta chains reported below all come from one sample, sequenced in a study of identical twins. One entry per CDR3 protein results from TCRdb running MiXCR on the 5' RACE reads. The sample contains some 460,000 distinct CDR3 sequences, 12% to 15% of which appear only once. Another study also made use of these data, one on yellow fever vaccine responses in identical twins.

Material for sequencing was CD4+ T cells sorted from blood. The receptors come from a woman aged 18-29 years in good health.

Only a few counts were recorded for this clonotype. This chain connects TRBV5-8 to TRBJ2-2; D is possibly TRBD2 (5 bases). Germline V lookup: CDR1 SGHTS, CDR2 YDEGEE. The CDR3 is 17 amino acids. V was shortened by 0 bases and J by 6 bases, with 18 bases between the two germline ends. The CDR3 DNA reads TGTGCCAGCAGCTTGGTCCGGTGGGAGTACCAAGCCGGGGAGCTGTTTTTT. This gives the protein CASSLVRWEYQAGELFF.

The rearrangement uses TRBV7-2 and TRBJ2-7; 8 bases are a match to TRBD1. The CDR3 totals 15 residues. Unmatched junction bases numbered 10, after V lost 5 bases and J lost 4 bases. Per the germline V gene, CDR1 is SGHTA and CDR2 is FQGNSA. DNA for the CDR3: TGTGCCAGCAGCCAAACAGGACAGGGCCTTTACGAGCAGTACTTC. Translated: CASSQTGQGLYEQYF.

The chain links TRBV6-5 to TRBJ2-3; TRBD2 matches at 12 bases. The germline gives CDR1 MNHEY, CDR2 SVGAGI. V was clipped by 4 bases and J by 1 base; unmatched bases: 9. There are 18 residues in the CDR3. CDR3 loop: CASSSPSGRATGTDTQYF. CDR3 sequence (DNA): TGTGCCAGCAGTTCTCCTAGCGGGAGGGCGACTGGCACAGATACGCAGTATTTT.

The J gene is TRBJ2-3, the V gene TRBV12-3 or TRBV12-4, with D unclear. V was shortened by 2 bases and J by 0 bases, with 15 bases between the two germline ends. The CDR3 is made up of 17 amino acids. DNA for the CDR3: TGTGCCAGCAGTTTACGAGGCACCTGGGCTAGCACAGATACGCAGTATTTT. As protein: CASSLRGTWASTDTQYF.

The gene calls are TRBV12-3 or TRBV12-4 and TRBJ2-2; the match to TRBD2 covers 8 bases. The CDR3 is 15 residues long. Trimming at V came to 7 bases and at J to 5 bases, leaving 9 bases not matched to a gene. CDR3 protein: CASTRSGSSTGELFF. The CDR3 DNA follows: TGTGCCAGCACCCGAAGCGGGAGTAGTACCGGGGAGCTGTTTTTT.

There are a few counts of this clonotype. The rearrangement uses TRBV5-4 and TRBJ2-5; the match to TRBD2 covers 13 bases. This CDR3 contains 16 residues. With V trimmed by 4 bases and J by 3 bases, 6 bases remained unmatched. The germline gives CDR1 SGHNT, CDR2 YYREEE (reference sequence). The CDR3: CASSRGLAGVEETQYF. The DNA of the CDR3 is TGTGCCAGCAGCCGCGGACTAGCGGGAGTCGAAGAGACCCAGTACTTC.

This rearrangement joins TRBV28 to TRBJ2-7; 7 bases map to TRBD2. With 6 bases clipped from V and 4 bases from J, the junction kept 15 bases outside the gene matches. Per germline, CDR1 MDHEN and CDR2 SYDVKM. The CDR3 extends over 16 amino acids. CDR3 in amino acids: CASRRERGALEYEQYF. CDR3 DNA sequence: TGTGCCAGCAGACGGGAGCGGGGCGCCTTAGAATACGAGCAGTACTTC.

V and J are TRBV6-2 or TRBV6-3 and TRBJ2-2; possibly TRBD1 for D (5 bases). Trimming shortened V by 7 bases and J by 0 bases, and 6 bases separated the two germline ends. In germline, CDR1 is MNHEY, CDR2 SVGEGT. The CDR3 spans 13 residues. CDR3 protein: CASKDTNTGELFF. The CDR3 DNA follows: TGTGCCAGCAAGGACACGAACACCGGGGAGCTGTTTTTT.

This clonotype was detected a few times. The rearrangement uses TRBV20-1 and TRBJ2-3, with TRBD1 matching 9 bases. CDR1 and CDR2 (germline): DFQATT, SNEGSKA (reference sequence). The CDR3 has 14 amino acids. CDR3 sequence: CSFDGDRVTDTQYF. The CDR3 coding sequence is TGCAGCTTCGATGGGGACAGGGTCACAGATACGCAGTATTTT.

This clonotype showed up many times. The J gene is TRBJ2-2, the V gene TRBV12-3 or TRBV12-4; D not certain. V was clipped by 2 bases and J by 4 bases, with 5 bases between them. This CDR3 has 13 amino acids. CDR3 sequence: CASSLQLTGELFF. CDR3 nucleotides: TGTGCCAGCAGTTTACAGCTCACCGGGGAGCTGTTTTTT.

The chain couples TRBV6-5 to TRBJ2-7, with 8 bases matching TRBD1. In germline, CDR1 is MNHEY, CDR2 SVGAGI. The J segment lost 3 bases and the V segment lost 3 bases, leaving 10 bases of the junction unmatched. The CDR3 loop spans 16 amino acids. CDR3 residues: CASSYRGQVNDYEQYF. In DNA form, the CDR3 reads TGTGCCAGCAGTTATCGGGGACAGGTTAACGACTACGAGCAGTACTTC.

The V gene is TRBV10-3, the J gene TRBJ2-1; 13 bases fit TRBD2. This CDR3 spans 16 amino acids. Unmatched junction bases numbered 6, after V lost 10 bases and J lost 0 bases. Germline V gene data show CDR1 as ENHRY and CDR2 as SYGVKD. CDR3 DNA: TGTGCCACCCTAGGACTAGCGGGGGACTCCTACAATGAGCAGTTCTTC. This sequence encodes CATLGLAGDSYNEQFF.

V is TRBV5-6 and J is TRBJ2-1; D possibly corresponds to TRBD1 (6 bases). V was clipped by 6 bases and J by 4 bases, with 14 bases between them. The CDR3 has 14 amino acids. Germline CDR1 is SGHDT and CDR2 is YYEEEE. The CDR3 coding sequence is TGTGCCAGCACCCGGGACAACATTTACAATGAGCAGTTCTTC. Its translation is CASTRDNIYNEQFF.